This T cell receptor beta chain was captured in a study of human T cells and chemical hapten exposure. About the study: Chiefly women, the patients showed alopecia areata, totalis or universalis.

The germline V gene encodes CDR1 SNHLY and CDR2 FYNNEI. Trimming stripped 4 bases from V and 4 bases from J, with 16 bases between. The CDR3 extends over 15 amino acids. In the study's own analysis: Between 23,224 and 690,600 TCRs appeared in each sample, and the median stood at approximately 100,000. TCRdb re-analysed the RACE reads in MiXCR, keeping a single row per CDR3 protein. The V and J calls, along with clone size, are taken from TCRdb and not from the paper's own processing. The sample holds about 82,000 distinct CDR3 sequences, 10% seen once. The time point was: patch test 2, 6 weeks after DPC sensitization. Treatment given: therapeutic diphenylcyclopropenone sensitization with weekly scalp DPC. In every case, blood was obtained before the patch test was applied. A few counts support this clonotype.

The chain couples TRBV2 to TRBJ1-1; no definite D call. The specimen comprised whole blood, sampled in connection with sensitization to the hapten diphenylcyclopropenone (DPC). This receptor was identified in a woman aged 50 to 60 with alopecia areata. Some clones in this sample may be carry-over from other donors' samples. The CDR3 sequence: CASSGHFIDTTEAFF. The CDR3 DNA sequence: TGTGCCAGCAGTGGGCACTTCATAGATACCACTGAAGCTTTCTTT.